The 3 T cell receptor beta chains below were found in one sample sequenced in a study of blood T cell repertoires in COVID-19. Assay used: immunoSEQ multiplex PCR; TCRdb lists only in-frame clones, some missing. Here the sample spans more than 140,000 clones, 85% to 90% being singletons. Sequencing was carried out using peripheral blood. These receptors originate from a woman aged 60-75 years with acute or convalescent COVID-19.

V is TRBV5-5 and J is TRBJ1-2; 8 positions match TRBD1. The V and J ends lost 0 bases and 3 bases, in that order; junction bases with no gene match: 7. The CDR3 is made up of 16 amino acids. The germline V gene has CDR1 SGHKS and CDR2 YYEKEE (reference sequence). CDR3: CASSLEWTGQHYGYTF. CDR3 nucleotide sequence: TGTGCCAGCAGCTTGGAATGGACAGGGCAGCACTATGGCTACACCTTC.

The chain couples TRBV30 to TRBJ1-6; tentatively, D is TRBD1 (5 bases). The CDR3 has 13 amino acids. Trimming shortened V by 2 bases and J by 10 bases, and 12 bases separated the two germline ends. Germline loops: CDR1 GTSNPN, CDR2 SVGIG (reference sequence). CDR3 residues: CAWSPRGGSPLHF. In DNA, the CDR3 is TGTGCCTGGAGTCCCCGGGGGGGATCACCCCTCCACTTT.

The genes are TRBV5-1 and TRBJ2-2; the match to TRBD2 covers 13 bases. With 4 bases clipped from V and 2 bases from J, the junction kept 2 bases outside the gene matches. This CDR3 spans 16 amino acids. The germline gives CDR1 SGHRS, CDR2 YFSETQ. The CDR3 protein is CASSGTSGENTGELFF. The DNA for the CDR3 is TGCGCCAGCAGCGGGACTAGCGGGGAAAACACCGGGGAGCTGTTTTTT.